This section outlines one T cell receptor beta chain sequence together with its context. The CDR3 consists of 14 residues. Germline lookup yields CDR1 SGHKS and CDR2 YYEKEE (reference sequence). V was trimmed by 0 bases and J by 3 bases, leaving 10 bases between them. This entry belongs to a study of control samples from healthy donors and cancer patients. Profiling relied on immunoSEQ multiplex PCR, and the TCRdb table lists in-frame clones only, not all of them. The sample lists 100,000 to 150,000 clones; 87% were seen once. This sequence joins TRBV5-5 and TRBJ2-7, with unresolved D. This receptor was identified in a young man in good health. Sequenced: blood. The CDR3 DNA sequence: TGTGCCAGCAGCTTGGACCTTATACTCTACGAGCAGTACTTC. Protein: CASSLDLILYEQYF.